Below are 9 T cell receptor beta chains sequenced from a single sample in a study of T-cell memory formation after mild COVID-19. Using its own MiXCR run on the 5' RACE reads, TCRdb lists one record per CDR3 protein. The sample holds about 190,000 distinct CDR3 sequences, 18% seen once. The sample was PBMCs or a T cell subset sorted from them (not recorded which). These receptors were collected from an adult woman who had mild COVID-19 (a few samples of this study predate the infection). Cell type and time point are not known.

This clonotype was found a few times. The V gene is TRBV18, the J gene TRBJ1-2; no clear D gene. Trimming stripped 0 bases from V and 4 bases from J, with 12 bases between. The CDR3 has 15 residues. The germline V gene encodes CDR1 KGHSH and CDR2 LQKENI. CDR3 loop: CASSPPDPGFYGYTF. The CDR3 DNA sequence: TGTGCCAGCTCACCACCGGATCCGGGATTCTATGGCTACACCTTC.

The chain combines TRBV6-5 with TRBJ1-1, with a tentative D call TRBD1 (6 bases). Trimming took 9 bases from V and 9 from J, leaving 17 bases between them. The CDR3 loop spans 12 amino acids. CDR1 is MNHEY, CDR2 SVGAGI, per germline. The chain's CDR3 is CASEGVDLKAFF. DNA of the CDR3: TGTGCCAGTGAGGGGGTTGACCTCAAAGCTTTCTTT.

This clonotype was detected only a few times. CDR3 in DNA: TGTGCCAGCAGGGACGGGCCCCCGAGGGAGACCCAGTACTTC. Its protein product is CASRDGPPRETQYF. This chain links TRBV6-2 or TRBV6-3 with TRBJ2-5; unclear D gene. The germline V and J ends were trimmed by 6 bases and 5 bases, with 16 bases remaining between them. The CDR3 contains 14 residues. The germline V gene has CDR1 MNHEY and CDR2 SVGEGT.

The chain employs TRBV4-1 and TRBJ1-4; D remains unclear. V lost 0 bases and J 0 bases, leaving 11 bases between the germline ends. CDR1 and CDR2 from the germline V gene are MGHRA and YSYEKL. This CDR3 spans 17 amino acids. CDR3 in amino acids: CASSQDGGVSTNEKLFF. As DNA, the CDR3 is TGCGCCAGCAGCCAAGATGGCGGGGTTTCAACTAATGAAAAACTGTTTTTT.

The chain uses TRBV5-1 and TRBJ1-2; 11 positions match TRBD1. The CDR3 has 16 residues. Germline V gene data show CDR1 as SGHRS and CDR2 as YFSETQ. V dropped 4 bases and J dropped 6; count of bases not matched to a gene: 11. The CDR3, as DNA: TGCGCCAGCAGCCTCAGGAGCCCGGGACAGGGGGATGGCTACACCTTC. This encodes CASSLRSPGQGDGYTF.

This clonotype has just a few counts. V gene TRBV3-1 combines with J gene TRBJ2-7, with D tentatively TRBD2 (6 bases). The CDR3 sequence is 13 residues long. Germline CDR1 and CDR2: LGHDT and YNNKEL (reference sequence). V lost 0 bases to trimming and J lost 13 bases, with 16 bases between them. The DNA for the CDR3 is TGTGCCAGCAGCCAAGAGGGGGGAGGCGCTACCTACTTC. This codes for CASSQEGGGATYF.

V and J are TRBV11-1 and TRBJ1-2, with D hard to call. CDR1 and CDR2 (germline): SGHAT, FQDESV (reference sequence). Trimming pared 5 bases from V and 0 bases from J, leaving 10 bases between. The CDR3 loop spans 14 amino acids. CDR3 coding DNA: TGTGCCAGCAGCGGCGACCCATCTAACTATGGCTACACCTTC. It encodes CASSGDPSNYGYTF.

This rearrangement joins TRBV19 to TRBJ1-6; D gene ambiguous. V gave up 5 bases and J gave up 7 bases, with 9 bases separating them. The germline V gene has CDR1 LNHDA and CDR2 SQIVND (reference sequence). The CDR3 is 13 amino acids. The CDR3 reads CASSPVGNSPLHF. In DNA, the CDR3 is TGTGCCAGTAGTCCCGTAGGGAATTCACCCCTCCACTTT. Full variable domain (rest looked up from reference TRBV19 and TRBJ1-6): DGGITQSPKYLFRKEGQNVTLSCEQNLNHDAMYWYRQDPGQGLRLIYYSQIVNDFQKGDIAEGYSVSREKKESFPLTVTSAQKNPTAFYLCASSPVGNSPLHFGNGTRLTVT.

This clonotype came up a few times. V is TRBV20-1 and J is TRBJ2-7, with no clear D. CDR3 size: 11 residues. Germline values: CDR1 DFQATT, CDR2 SNEGSKA (reference sequence). Between the trimmed V and J ends, which lost 5 bases and 4 bases, there was a span of 9 bases. The CDR3 sequence is CSARFGYEQYF. The CDR3 DNA is TGCAGTGCTCGGTTTGGGTACGAGCAGTACTTC.